This section outlines one T cell receptor (beta chain) sequence together with its context. Under the authors' procedure: Cell counts per sample came from amplifying reference gene primers. Generated by immunoSEQ multiplex PCR, the TCRdb table keeps only in-frame clones and is missing some. V, J and clone size derive from that table, while D and trimming were established from the DNA sequence. The table includes around 250,000 clones, more than 70% detected once. This sample stems from a study of blood T cell repertoires in COVID-19. The wider study: The analysed material was cDNA or gDNA that came from T cells, B-cell-depleted T cells, or PBMCs.

Those enrolled, adults aged 18 to 89 years, came from roughly 22 US areas. Participants had their cohort set by participant-reported clinical history. V dropped 3 bases and J dropped 0 bases, with 14 bases sitting between them. CDR1 KGHSH and CDR2 LQKENI come from the germline V gene. This CDR3 contains 16 residues. The receptor's source is a woman aged 40 to 55 with acute COVID-19. V is TRBV18 and J is TRBJ1-2; perhaps TRBD1 as D (5 bases). Sequenced sample: PBMCs or T cells enriched from blood (not recorded which). CDR3 coding DNA: TGTGCCAGCTCACCCTCCGACAGAGCCGCTAACTATGGCTACACCTTC. Residues: CASSPSDRAANYGYTF. The full variable domain, completed using reference TRBV18 and TRBJ1-2, is NAGVMQNPRHLVRRRGQEARLRCSPMKGHSHVYWYRQLPEEGLKFMVYLQKENIIDESGMPKERFSAEFPKEGPSILRIQQVVRGDSAAYFCASSPSDRAANYGYTFGSGTRLTVV.